This is a list of T cell receptor beta chains from one sample in a study of HIV-infected patients and healthy controls. TCRdb processed the 5' RACE reads anew with MiXCR; each CDR3 protein has one entry. The sample carries 7,000 to 9,000 distinct CDR3 sequences, about a tenth recorded once. Sequencing used blood, obtained before antiretroviral therapy. The source of these receptors is an adult with HIV infection. Both conserved end residues are part of each CDR3.

J gene: TRBJ1-4; V gene: TRBV28; CDR3 protein: CASSLLGGGHLDEKLFF
J gene: TRBJ1-3; V gene: TRBV18; CDR3 protein: CASSQTNTGLRNTIYF
J gene: TRBJ1-3; V gene: TRBV5-1; CDR3 protein: CASSLDTDSGNTIYF
J gene: TRBJ2-7; V gene: TRBV19; CDR3 protein: CASSFSRSSPYEQYF
J gene: TRBJ2-2; V gene: TRBV27; CDR3 protein: CASSSPGLADTGELFF
J gene: TRBJ2-1; V gene: TRBV6-5; CDR3 protein: CASSYAASGRSEQFF
J gene: TRBJ2-2; V gene: TRBV7-2; CDR3 protein: CASSLDFTGELFF
J gene: TRBJ1-5; V gene: TRBV19; CDR3 protein: CASSLAAGNQPQHF
J gene: TRBJ2-5; V gene: TRBV4-1; CDR3 protein: CASSLTSGGEETQYF
J gene: TRBJ2-7; V gene: TRBV30; CDR3 protein: CAWSGPGEQYF
J gene: TRBJ2-3; V gene: TRBV28; CDR3 protein: CASSSRTGSTDTQYF
J gene: TRBJ2-1; V gene: TRBV24-1; CDR3 protein: CATSGRSGQQNYNEQFF
J gene: TRBJ2-3; V gene: TRBV28; CDR3 protein: CASFLADTQYF
J gene: TRBJ2-1; V gene: TRBV12-3/TRBV12-4; CDR3 protein: CASRGGTSGGVYNEQFF
J gene: TRBJ2-6; V gene: TRBV6-1; CDR3 protein: CASSGYGTAFSGANVLTF
J gene: TRBJ2-3; V gene: TRBV12-3/TRBV12-4; CDR3 protein: CASSLEGADTQYF
J gene: TRBJ1-4; V gene: TRBV6-5; CDR3 protein: CASTAGARSEKLFF
J gene: TRBJ1-5; V gene: TRBV24-1; CDR3 protein: CATRDRDRQPQHF
J gene: TRBJ2-7; V gene: TRBV5-1; CDR3 protein: CANSRSYEQYF
J gene: TRBJ1-4; V gene: TRBV25-1; CDR3 protein: CASSGSGGLNEKLFF
J gene: TRBJ2-5; V gene: TRBV29-1; CDR3 protein: CSVEGWTVQETQYF
J gene: TRBJ2-2; V gene: TRBV20-1; CDR3 protein: CSATRTTNTGELFF
J gene: TRBJ2-5; V gene: TRBV5-4; CDR3 protein: CASSSSRGGGETQYF
J gene: TRBJ1-1; V gene: TRBV30; CDR3 protein: CAWSLTLNTEAFF
J gene: TRBJ2-1; V gene: TRBV27; CDR3 protein: CASSGLLDNEQFF
J gene: TRBJ2-7; V gene: TRBV20-1; CDR3 protein: CSARDPGTIRTYEQYF
J gene: TRBJ2-2; V gene: TRBV7-2; CDR3 protein: CASSLFANTGELFF
J gene: TRBJ2-7; V gene: TRBV29-1; CDR3 protein: CSVDLGAYEQYF
J gene: TRBJ2-7; V gene: TRBV4-1; CDR3 protein: CASSLLTVASAGEQYF
J gene: TRBJ2-7; V gene: TRBV27; CDR3 protein: CASSLSLTLAGLSYEQYF
J gene: TRBJ1-2; V gene: TRBV5-1; CDR3 protein: CASSLGQGVYTF
J gene: TRBJ2-1; V gene: TRBV7-3; CDR3 protein: CASSSPGTSNGNEQFF
J gene: TRBJ2-1; V gene: TRBV28; CDR3 protein: CASSPIELVIGEQFF
J gene: TRBJ1-1; V gene: TRBV29-1; CDR3 protein: CSVLDRVTEAFF
J gene: TRBJ2-3; V gene: TRBV18; CDR3 protein: CASSSALAGTADTQYF
J gene: TRBJ2-1; V gene: TRBV5-1; CDR3 protein: CASSLAKPLDSYNEQFF
J gene: TRBJ2-1; V gene: TRBV20-1; CDR3 protein: CSAREVRGAIYNEQFF
J gene: TRBJ2-1; V gene: TRBV11-2; CDR3 protein: CASSLAQIGKHEQFF
J gene: TRBJ2-1; V gene: TRBV7-8; CDR3 protein: CASSFPASSYNEQFF
J gene: TRBJ2-2; V gene: TRBV6-5; CDR3 protein: CASSPDRINTGELFF
J gene: TRBJ2-7; V gene: TRBV13; CDR3 protein: CASRRPGRGTSYEQYF